This T cell receptor (beta chain) is from a study of blood T cell repertoires in COVID-19. This CDR3 spans 16 amino acids. Germline assignment: CDR1 SGHRS and CDR2 YFSETQ. V was pared by 4 bases and J by 0 bases, with 6 bases of the junction left unmatched. As handled by the study authors: Scientists estimated how many nucleated cells there were by amplifying reference gene primers. Produced via immunoSEQ multiplex PCR; TCRdb's table is partial and in-frame only. V and J calls and clone size come straight from that table; D and trimming were deduced from the DNA. The data show around 80,000 clones, roughly 86% seen once.

The sequence came from a man aged 55-75 years with acute or convalescent COVID-19. Material: peripheral blood. The V gene is TRBV5-1, the J gene TRBJ1-4, with 7 nucleotides matching TRBD1. Written as DNA, the CDR3 is TGCGCCAGCAGCGGGGGACAGCGGACAACTAATGAAAAACTGTTTTTT. It yields the protein CASSGGQRTTNEKLFF.